These 17 T cell receptor beta chains originate from one sample sequenced in a study of vaccination and CD4 T cells after COVID-19. The Oncomine TCR Beta short-read assay was applied to DNA of cultured CD4+ T cells. DNA came from CD4+ T cells after culture. TCRdb called the PCR reads again in MiXCR, with one record for every CDR3 protein. The sample shows fewer than 10,000 distinct CDR3 sequences, roughly 33% of them seen only once. Treatment noted: roughly 11-day PBMC culture with coronavirus spike peptide pools or control peptides (ViraFEST assay). CD4+ T cells of the unexposed donor were collected before the COVID-19 pandemic (2011-2018). These receptors' antigens are unknown. The specimen was CD4+ T cells from blood, cultured in vitro. The receptors derive from a human donor in good health.

V usage is TRBV9 and J usage is TRBJ1-2; D call uncertain. The V gene's germline CDR1 is SGDLS and CDR2 YYNGEE. V lost 4 bases and J 2 bases, leaving 12 bases between the germline ends. The CDR3 has 14 residues. In DNA, the CDR3 is TGTGCCAGCAGCTCACCTGGACGGAACTATGGCTACACCTTC. Residues: CASSSPGRNYGYTF.

This chain uses TRBV12-2 with TRBJ1-5. TRBV12-2 is shown as a pseudogene. This CDR3 is 13 amino acids long. CDR3 sequence reads: CASRLGRRQPQHF. CDR3 nucleotide sequence: TGTGCAAGTCGCTTAGGGCGACGGCAGCCCCAGCATTTT.

The chain uses TRBV7-9 and TRBJ2-7; 7 bases line up with TRBD1. The junction had 6 bases not matched to a gene; V was cut back by 0 bases and J by 7 bases. The CDR3 is 14 amino acids. The germline CDR1 and CDR2 sequences are SEHNR and FQNEAQ (reference sequence). The CDR3 protein is CASSLAGQPREQYF. The CDR3 nucleotides are TGTGCCAGCAGCTTAGCGGGACAGCCTCGAGAGCAGTACTTC. Filled out from reference TRBV7-9 and TRBJ2-7, the complete variable domain reads DTGVSQNPRHKITKRGQNVTFRCDPISEHNRLYWYRQTLGQGPEFLTYFQNEAQLEKSRLLSDRFSAERPKGSFSTLEIQRTEQGDSAMYLCASSLAGQPREQYFGPGTRLTVT.

CDR3 bases: TGTGCCAGTATCCGAAGGGGGTCCACTGAAGCTTTCTTT. Amino acid sequence: CASIRRGSTEAFF. This chain joins TRBV19 and TRBJ1-1; tentatively, D is TRBD1 (6 bases). The germline V gene encodes CDR1 LNHDA and CDR2 SQIVND (reference sequence). Trimming pared 7 bases from V and 4 bases from J, leaving 13 bases between. The CDR3 loop spans 13 amino acids. The full variable domain, its missing parts supplied by reference TRBV19 and TRBJ1-1, is DGGITQSPKYLFRKEGQNVTLSCEQNLNHDAMYWYRQDPGQGLRLIYYSQIVNDFQKGDIAEGYSVSREKKESFPLTVTSAQKNPTAFYLCASIRRGSTEAFFGQGTRLTVV.

This clonotype was detected once. The chain recombines TRBV20-1 with TRBJ2-1; D may match TRBD1 or TRBD2 (5 bases each). The CDR3 extends over 13 amino acids. Germline CDR1 DFQATT, CDR2 SNEGSKA (reference sequence). Trimming left V 1 base short and J 14 bases short, with 18 bases between. In DNA form, the CDR3 reads TGCAGTGCTAGAGTAGTGATCCACCGAGGGGAGTTCTTC. Amino acid sequence: CSARVVIHRGEFF.

V gene TRBV7-6 combines with J gene TRBJ2-5, with 10 bases identical to TRBD2. With V trimmed by 5 bases and J by 5 bases, 8 bases remained unmatched. Germline V gene data show CDR1 as SGHVS and CDR2 as FNYEAQ. CDR3 size: 15 residues. The CDR3 here is CASSIGLAVGETQYF. The CDR3, as DNA: TGTGCCAGCAGCATAGGACTAGCGGTGGGGGAGACCCAGTACTTC.

This chain uses TRBV20-1 with TRBJ1-5; D is uncertain. CDR3 length: 12 amino acids. Germline CDR1 DFQATT, CDR2 SNEGSKA (reference sequence). V dropped 3 bases and J dropped 4 bases, with 7 bases sitting between them. DNA for the CDR3: TGCAGTGCTAGCAGGAAAAATCAGCCCCAGCATTTT. It encodes CSASRKNQPQHF.

The V gene is TRBV7-2, the J gene TRBJ2-5; TRBD2 is a possible D gene (5 bases). CDR3 length equals 16 residues. With 2 bases removed from V and 0 bases from J, the gap between germline ends came to 13 bases. Germline CDR1 and CDR2: SGHTA and FQGNSA. CDR3 coding DNA: TGTGCCAGCAGCTTAAACGGCGGGTGGTACCAAGAGACCCAGTACTTC. Its translation is CASSLNGGWYQETQYF. Looking up the rest from reference TRBV7-2 and TRBJ2-5 gives the full variable domain: GAGVSQSPSNKVTEKGKDVELRCDPISGHTALYWYRQSLGQGLEFLIYFQGNSAPDKSGLPSDRFSAERTGGSVSTLTIQRTQQEDSAVYLCASSLNGGWYQETQYFGPGTRLLVL.

This clonotype was counted a single time. The chain joins TRBV20-1 to TRBJ1-4, with 12 bases aligning to TRBD1. The V gene's germline CDR1 is DFQATT and CDR2 SNEGSKA (reference sequence). Losses at the gene ends were 2 bases for V and 8 bases for J; bases not matched to a gene: 15. The CDR3 contains 18 residues. This CDR3 reads CSARFTGTGGTGNEKLFF. The CDR3 coding sequence is TGCAGTGCTAGATTTACCGGGACAGGGGGCACTGGTAACGAAAAACTGTTTTTT.

The chain employs TRBV20-1 and TRBJ2-1; D may match TRBD1 or TRBD2 (7 bases each). The V end lost 0 bases, the J end lost 7 bases, and 19 bases lay between the germline ends. The CDR3 consists of 16 residues. Germline CDR1 and CDR2: DFQATT and SNEGSKA (reference sequence). The CDR3: CSARDQGDYSLNEQFF. The CDR3 DNA is TGCAGTGCTAGAGATCAGGGGGACTACTCCTTAAATGAGCAGTTCTTC.

In this sample, this clonotype is medium-sized (0.01 to 0.1%). The V call is TRBV20-1, the J call TRBJ1-2; possible D gene TRBD1, 5 bases. Trimming pared 1 base from V and 6 bases from J, leaving 12 bases between. Germline loops: CDR1 DFQATT, CDR2 SNEGSKA (reference sequence). The CDR3 covers 13 residues. The CDR3 DNA reads TGCAGTGCTAGAGGAGGGGCCGGGGATGGCTACACCTTC. Residues: CSARGGAGDGYTF.

This clonotype has only a few counts. The V call is TRBV28, the J call TRBJ2-5, with a tentative D call TRBD1 (6 bases). Germline loops: CDR1 MDHEN, CDR2 SYDVKM. The CDR3 spans 16 residues. Trimming removed 5 bases from V and 5 bases from J, with 21 bases in between. This CDR3 is CASSPGDKYSRETQYF. The CDR3 DNA follows: TGTGCCAGCAGTCCCGGGGACAAATACTCGCGGGAGACCCAGTACTTC.

The rearrangement joins TRBV10-3 to TRBJ2-1; 12 positions match TRBD2. The CDR3 spans 17 residues. V gave up 6 bases and J gave up 7 bases; unmatched junction bases: 13. Germline CDR1 is ENHRY and CDR2 is SYGVKD. The CDR3 loop is CAIRGLAGGQLLNEQFF. The CDR3 DNA is TGTGCCATCAGGGGGCTAGCGGGAGGGCAGTTGTTGAATGAGCAGTTCTTC.

Regarding this clonotype: An end of the junction differs from the germline gene, which may be a read error. This chain connects TRBV6-1 to TRBJ1-1, with D hard to call. The CDR3 runs 14 residues. Germline V gene data show CDR1 as MNHNS and CDR2 as SASEGT. The CDR3 sequence is CASRGTRTNAEAFF. CDR3 nucleotides: TGTGCCAGCAGGGGAACCCGAACGAACGCTGAAGCTTTCTTT.

This clonotype was observed a few times. J is TRBJ2-7 and V is TRBV7-6, with TRBD1 matching 12 bases. V lost 2 bases and J lost 6; bases outside the gene matches: 8. There are 16 residues in the CDR3. Germline loops: CDR1 SGHVS, CDR2 FNYEAQ. The CDR3 here is CASSLSMGQGAIEQYF. The CDR3 DNA reads as TGTGCCAGCAGCTTAAGTATGGGACAGGGGGCTATCGAGCAGTACTTC.

The V gene is TRBV30, the J gene TRBJ2-7; 11 nucleotides line up with TRBD2. Germline CDR1 is GTSNPN and CDR2 is SVGIG (reference sequence). With 0 bases clipped from V and 4 bases from J, the junction kept 2 bases outside the gene matches. The CDR3 runs 14 residues. The CDR3 DNA reads TGTGCCTGGAGTGTGGGACTAGCGGAATACGAGCAGTACTTC. Translation: CAWSVGLAEYEQYF.

This clonotype appeared once. This chain uses TRBV5-1 with TRBJ1-1, with 12 bases aligning to TRBD1. Germline trimming cut 1 base from V and 4 bases from J; bases unmatched to any gene: 8. The CDR3 contains 17 residues. The germline gives CDR1 SGHRS, CDR2 YFSETQ. CDR3 loop: CASSLLGTGGIPTEAFF. Here the CDR3 DNA reads TGCGCCAGCAGCTTGCTTGGGACAGGGGGCATTCCCACTGAAGCTTTCTTT.